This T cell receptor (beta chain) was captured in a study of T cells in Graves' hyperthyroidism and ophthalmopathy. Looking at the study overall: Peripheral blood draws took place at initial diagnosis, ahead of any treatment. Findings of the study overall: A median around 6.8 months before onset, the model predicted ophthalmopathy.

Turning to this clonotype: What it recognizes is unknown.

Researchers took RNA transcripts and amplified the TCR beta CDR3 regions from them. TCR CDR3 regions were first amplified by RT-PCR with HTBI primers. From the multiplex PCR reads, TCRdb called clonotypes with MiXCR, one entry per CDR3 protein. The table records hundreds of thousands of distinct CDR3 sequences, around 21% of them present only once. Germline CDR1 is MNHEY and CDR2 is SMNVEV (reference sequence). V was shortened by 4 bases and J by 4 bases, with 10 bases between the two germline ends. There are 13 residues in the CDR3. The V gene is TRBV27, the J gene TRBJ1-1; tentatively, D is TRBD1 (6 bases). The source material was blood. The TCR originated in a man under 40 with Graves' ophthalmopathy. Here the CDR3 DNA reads TGTGCCAGCAGTTCCGTCAGGGGCACTGAAGCTTTCTTT. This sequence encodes CASSSVRGTEAFF.